Listed below are T cell receptor beta chains from one sample, sequenced in a study of blood T cell repertoires in COVID-19. Sequenced by immunoSEQ multiplex PCR; TCRdb stores in-frame clones only, minus some. The sample lists about 250,000 clones, about four fifths occurring once. The sequencing input was PBMCs or T cells enriched from blood (not recorded which). Receptors were obtained from a man aged 35-49 years who had been exposed to COVID-19. Each CDR3 is given with its conserved first and last residue. The D gene is left open where the match is weak. A clone size is listed for some rows: how often the clone was seen (once, few, many), or a class if it is expanded.

TRBV24-1	-	TRBD2	TRBJ2-7	TGTGCCACCAGTGCCGGGGGGGCGGCCCTTAGGGGCTACGAGCAGTACTTC	CATSAGGAALRGYEQYF
TRBV5-1	many	-	TRBJ2-7	TGCGCCAGCGCGGATAGCGAACCTACCTACGAGCAGTACTTC	CASADSEPTYEQYF
TRBV5-1	once	TRBD1	TRBJ1-3	TGCGCCAGCAGCTTGGATGGACAGGTGACAAACACCATATATTTT	CASSLDGQVTNTIYF
TRBV7-2	-	TRBD2	TRBJ2-5	TGTGCCAGCAGGAGAAGCGGGGTCCAAGAGACCCAGTACTTC	CASRRSGVQETQYF
TRBV25-1	-	-	TRBJ2-2	TGTGCCAGCAGTGGACCGGGATGGGGTACGAACACCGGGGAGCTGTTTTTT	CASSGPGWGTNTGELFF
TRBV5-4	-	-	TRBJ1-1	TGTGCCAGCAGCTTAACAGCCAACACTGAAGCTTTCTTT	CASSLTANTEAFF
TRBV5-5	once	-	TRBJ1-1	TGTGCCAGCAGCTTATGGCGACTGACAGGTGAAGCTTTCTTT	CASSLWRLTGEAFF
TRBV7-2	once	-	TRBJ2-3	TGTGCCAGCAGGTTGAGCAGCGCCACAGATACGCAGTATTTT	CASRLSSATDTQYF
TRBV13	-	-	TRBJ2-7	TGTGCCAGCAGCTTAGAGCAGGGTCTGGATTGGGAGCAGTACTTC	CASSLEQGLDWEQYF
TRBV5-1	-	-	TRBJ1-2	TGCGCCAGCAGCCCTGAGGGTAGGACGTCTGGTGGCTACACCTTC	CASSPEGRTSGGYTF
TRBV7-9	-	-	TRBJ2-7	TGTGCCTCTAAAGGGGCAGGGGATTCCCACGAGCAGTACTTC	CASKGAGDSHEQYF
TRBV7-9	few	-	TRBJ2-7	TGTGCCAGCAGCCCCGGCAGGGGAGTCTACGAGCAGTACTTC	CASSPGRGVYEQYF
TRBV2	once	-	TRBJ1-1	TGTGCCAGCAGTGAAGAGGCGGCAGTCACTGAAGCTTTCTTT	CASSEEAAVTEAFF
TRBV19	-	-	TRBJ2-7	TGTGCCAGTAGTATTGGGGGACTGGGATCCTACGAGCAGTACTTC	CASSIGGLGSYEQYF
TRBV29-1	-	-	TRBJ1-1	TGCAGCGTTGCCGGCAGGGGAAGTAACACTGAAGCTTTCTTT	CSVAGRGSNTEAFF
TRBV4-1	-	TRBD1	TRBJ1-1	TGCGCCAGCAGCCACTCGACAGGGACAGCTTTCTTT	CASSHSTGTAFF
TRBV5-6	-	TRBD1	TRBJ1-5	TGTGCCAGCAGCTTGGCAGGGACAGTCGGGCCCCAGCATTTT	CASSLAGTVGPQHF
TRBV29-1	-	-	TRBJ1-1	TGCAGCGTTCGGAGGGTCCGGACTGAAGCTTTCTTT	CSVRRVRTEAFF